This TCR beta chain was found in a study of cytomegalovirus exposure and HLA in healthy donors. General study points: Presence/absence results assume similar sequencing depth per donor, which may not hold. In an earlier analysis, productive rearrangement rates for most beta V segments clustered near 87% or 30%. The authors enumerated 150 to 200 TCR beta chains as linked to cytomegalovirus. In a later analysis, common viral pathogens appeared linked to several of the most significant clusters.

The V gene's germline CDR1 is KGHSH and CDR2 LQKENI. This CDR3 is built from 14 residues. Trimming removed 6 bases from V and 5 bases from J, with 14 bases in between. As concerns this clone: The antigen is unknown.

Primers: 60 Vbeta forward and 13 Jbeta reverse. Assay: immunoSEQ multiplex PCR; the TCRdb copy retains only in-frame clones and omits some. The sample yields 150,000 to 200,000 clones, roughly 80% seen once. The rearrangement joins TRBV18 to TRBJ1-5; D gene unclear. The sequence was collected from a male donor in good health and CMV-seropositive. The sample was PBMCs. The CDR3 loop is CASSTRVLDQPQHF. The CDR3 DNA follows: TGTGCCAGCTCCACCCGAGTATTGGATCAGCCCCAGCATTTT. Drawing the rest from reference TRBV18 and TRBJ1-5, the complete variable domain is NAGVMQNPRHLVRRRGQEARLRCSPMKGHSHVYWYRQLPEEGLKFMVYLQKENIIDESGMPKERFSAEFPKEGPSILRIQQVVRGDSAAYFCASSTRVLDQPQHFGDGTRLSIL.